One and the same sample provided the 2 T cell receptor beta chains below, sequenced in a study of T cell repertoires in cytomegalovirus infection. Each CDR3 protein is one row after TCRdb ran MiXCR on the reads. The sample lists some 680,000 distinct CDR3 sequences, 35% seen once, with around 2.8% in the top ten. Sequencing was carried out using PBMCs. The receptor set was obtained from a human donor in good health (CMV status not recorded). Some clones in this sample may be carry-over from other donors' samples.

The CDR3 reads CASRDRGAASWGYTF. The CDR3 bases are TGTGCCAGTAGAGATCGGGGGGCAGCCAGTTGGGGCTACACCTTC. The chain employs TRBV19 and TRBJ1-2; a possible D gene is TRBD1 (6 bases). Germline assignment: CDR1 LNHDA and CDR2 SQIVND (reference sequence). The CDR3 length is 15 residues. V shed 6 bases and J shed 8 bases, with 22 bases lying between them.

This clonotype appeared a few times. V gene TRBV5-1 combines with J gene TRBJ2-3, with 7 bases aligning to TRBD2. CDR3 length equals 16 residues. Germline lookup yields CDR1 SGHRS and CDR2 YFSETQ. The J segment lost 3 bases and the V segment lost 4 bases, leaving 11 bases of the junction unmatched. Here the CDR3 reads CASSRQSGLPTDTQYF. DNA for the CDR3: TGCGCCAGCAGCCGACAATCGGGACTACCAACAGATACGCAGTATTTT.